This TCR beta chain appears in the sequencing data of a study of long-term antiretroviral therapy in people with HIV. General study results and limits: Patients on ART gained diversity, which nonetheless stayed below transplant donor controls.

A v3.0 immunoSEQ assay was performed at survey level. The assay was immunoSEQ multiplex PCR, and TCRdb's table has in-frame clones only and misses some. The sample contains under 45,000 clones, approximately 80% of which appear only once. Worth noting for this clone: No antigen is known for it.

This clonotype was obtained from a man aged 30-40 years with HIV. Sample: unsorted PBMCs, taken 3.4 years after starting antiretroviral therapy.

The CDR3 is CASSLINGFQETQYF. DNA for the CDR3: TGTGCCAGCAGTCTAATAAATGGGTTTCAAGAGACCCAGTACTTC. The V call is TRBV28, the J call TRBJ2-5; no clear D. This CDR3 has 15 residues. The germline V gene has CDR1 MDHEN and CDR2 SYDVKM. Trimming left V 5 bases short and J 2 bases short, with 15 bases between.